Included here is one T cell receptor (beta chain) sequence, with context. This sample was taken from a study of shared clonotypes between healthy human individuals. CD45RO-negative, CCR7-selected cells formed the naive CD8 fraction, which excluded terminally differentiated effector memory CD45RA+ cells. All donors were healthy HIV-negative adults lacking recent acute infections or vaccinations. Sequencing was performed with immunoSEQ multiplex PCR; in TCRdb, only in-frame clones are kept and a portion is missing. Of about 2.1 million clones detected, 80% to 95% appear once; the ten largest clones hold more than 1.5%. Sequencing used naive CD8+ T cells from PBMCs. The TCR was taken from a young man in good health. Some clones in this sample may be carry-over from other donors' samples.

The CDR3 sequence: CASSSLHRAGETQYF. Here the CDR3 DNA reads TGTGCCAGCAGTTCCTTACACAGGGCTGGAGAGACCCAGTACTTC. V is TRBV28 and J is TRBJ2-5; D might be TRBD1 (6 bases). CDR1 is MDHEN, CDR2 SYDVKM, per germline. This CDR3 comprises 15 residues. V was clipped by 4 bases and J by 4 bases, with 16 bases between them. Full variable domain (rest looked up from reference TRBV28 and TRBJ2-5): DVKVTQSSRYLVKRTGEKVFLECVQDMDHENMFWYRQDPGLGLRLIYFSYDVKMKEKGDIPEGYSVSREKKERFSLILESASTNQTSMYLCASSSLHRAGETQYFGPGTRLLVL.